A selection of T cell receptor beta chains follows, all from one sample in a study of blood T cell repertoires in COVID-19. Clones were sequenced by immunoSEQ multiplex PCR, and TCRdb holds only the in-frame ones, with some missing. The sample contains under 250,000 clones, roughly four fifths of which appear only once. Input material: peripheral blood. The origin of the receptors is an older woman with COVID-19, enrolled during active disease. Both conserved end residues are part of each CDR3. Fields, in order: V gene, D gene, CDR3 length, clone size, J gene, CDR3 DNA, CDR3 protein. D genes are given only for firm matches. Expanded clones get a size class; other rows say once, few or many, or leave the size out.

V: TRBV18
D: NA
length: 14
size: NA
J: TRBJ2-2
DNA: TGTGCCAGCTCGCCACGCGGGGTGGACGGGGAGCTGTTTTTT
CDR3: CASSPRGVDGELFF

V: TRBV7-2
D: NA
length: 13
size: NA
J: TRBJ1-2
DNA: TGTGCCAGCAGCCTGGGGCCAGGATATGGCTACACCTTC
CDR3: CASSLGPGYGYTF

V: TRBV15
D: NA
length: 17
size: NA
J: TRBJ2-5
DNA: TGTGCCACCAGCAGAGATTCGGCGCAGGGGCGGGTCGAGACCCAGTACTTC
CDR3: CATSRDSAQGRVETQYF

V: TRBV6-2/TRBV6-3
D: NA
length: 15
size: NA
J: TRBJ2-1
DNA: TGTGCCAGCAGTGGTCCGGGACTCGCGGAGAATGAGCAGTTCTTC
CDR3: CASSGPGLAENEQFF

V: TRBV27
D: TRBD1
length: 14
size: NA
J: TRBJ1-1
DNA: TGTGCCAGCAGCATAGGACAGGGGGCGAATCGAGCTTTCTTT
CDR3: CASSIGQGANRAFF

V: TRBV10-3
D: TRBD2
length: 13
size: NA
J: TRBJ2-1
DNA: TGTGCCATCACCCCGGCGGGAGGGGATGAGCAGTTCTTC
CDR3: CAITPAGGDEQFF

V: TRBV10-3
D: TRBD2
length: 13
size: few
J: TRBJ2-7
DNA: TGTGCCAGCCAAGCGGGAGGGGCCTACGAGCAGTACTTC
CDR3: CASQAGGAYEQYF

V: TRBV6-5
D: NA
length: 16
size: once
J: TRBJ1-6
DNA: TGTGCCAGCAGTTACGGCGGACAGACCTATAATTCACCCCTCCACTTT
CDR3: CASSYGGQTYNSPLHF

V: TRBV27
D: NA
length: 17
size: NA
J: TRBJ1-5
DNA: TGTGCCAGCAGTTTATTTGGGGGGGAAACGTTAAATCAGCCCCAGCATTTT
CDR3: CASSLFGGETLNQPQHF

V: TRBV5-1
D: TRBD1
length: 13
size: once
J: TRBJ1-1
DNA: TGCGCCAGCAGCGTACAGGGGAGCACTGAAGCTTTCTTT
CDR3: CASSVQGSTEAFF

V: TRBV28
D: TRBD1
length: 17
size: NA
J: TRBJ1-1
DNA: TGTGCCAGCAGTTTCCCTCGGACAGGGACCCTTAACACTGAAGCTTTCTTT
CDR3: CASSFPRTGTLNTEAFF

V: TRBV7-2
D: NA
length: 16
size: NA
J: TRBJ1-5
DNA: TGTGCCAGCAGCTTATTGGGGGCCGTTAGCAATCAGCCCCAGCATTTT
CDR3: CASSLLGAVSNQPQHF

V: TRBV19
D: TRBD1
length: 13
size: NA
J: TRBJ2-1
DNA: TGTGCCAGTAGAGTGACAGGGGAAGATGAGCAGTTCTTC
CDR3: CASRVTGEDEQFF

V: TRBV27
D: NA
length: 16
size: NA
J: TRBJ2-7
DNA: TGTGCCAGCAGTTTAGGGCGCCCAAAGAGCTCCTACGAGCAGTACTTC
CDR3: CASSLGRPKSSYEQYF

V: TRBV7-6
D: NA
length: 17
size: NA
J: TRBJ2-5
DNA: TGTGCCAGCAGCTTAGCGCATCAGGGAGGCACTCAAGAGACCCAGTACTTC
CDR3: CASSLAHQGGTQETQYF

V: TRBV5-1
D: TRBD2
length: 14
size: NA
J: TRBJ2-1
DNA: TGCGCCAGCAGCATGACTAGCGGGAACAATGAGCAGTTCTTC
CDR3: CASSMTSGNNEQFF

V: TRBV7-2
D: TRBD1
length: 16
size: NA
J: TRBJ2-3
DNA: TGTGCCAGCAGCTTGCAGGGGGCGCTTAGCACAGATACGCAGTATTTT
CDR3: CASSLQGALSTDTQYF

V: TRBV4-2
D: NA
length: 14
size: few
J: TRBJ1-3
DNA: TGTGCCAGCAGCAGGGGAACAGGGGGAAACACCATATATTTT
CDR3: CASSRGTGGNTIYF

V: TRBV14
D: NA
length: 14
size: NA
J: TRBJ2-1
DNA: TGTGCCAGCAGTCCTCCCAGACAGCGCAATGAGCAGTTCTTC
CDR3: CASSPPRQRNEQFF

V: TRBV24-1
D: TRBD1
length: 15
size: NA
J: TRBJ2-1
DNA: TGTGCCACCAGTGGAGGTCAGGGGGCGAATTATGAGCAGTTCTTC
CDR3: CATSGGQGANYEQFF

V: TRBV19
D: TRBD2
length: 15
size: NA
J: TRBJ2-5
DNA: TGTGCCAGTAGTATGGGGACGCTCGGGGGGGAGACCCAGTACTTC
CDR3: CASSMGTLGGETQYF

V: TRBV25-1
D: NA
length: 14
size: NA
J: TRBJ2-7
DNA: TGTGCCAGCAGTGAATATTCGCTAGCCGGCGAGCAGTACTTC
CDR3: CASSEYSLAGEQYF

V: TRBV7-2
D: TRBD1
length: 15
size: NA
J: TRBJ1-1
DNA: TGTGCCAGCAGCTTATGGGGCAGGGGGCACACTGAAGCTTTCTTT
CDR3: CASSLWGRGHTEAFF

V: TRBV25-1
D: NA
length: 14
size: NA
J: TRBJ1-2
DNA: TGTGCCAGTCGCCCGACAAGCACTAACTATGGCTACACCTTC
CDR3: CASRPTSTNYGYTF

V: TRBV7-9
D: TRBD1
length: 13
size: NA
J: TRBJ1-2
DNA: TGTGCCAGCAGCCTCAACAGGGGAAGAGGCTACACCTTC
CDR3: CASSLNRGRGYTF

V: TRBV28
D: TRBD1
length: 14
size: NA
J: TRBJ2-7
DNA: TGTGCCAGCAGTACACCGGGACAGTTCTACGAGCAGTACTTC
CDR3: CASSTPGQFYEQYF

V: TRBV2
D: NA
length: 12
size: NA
J: TRBJ1-5
DNA: TGTGCCACCAGACGGGATGATCAGCCCCAGCATTTT
CDR3: CATRRDDQPQHF

V: TRBV3-1/TRBV3-2
D: TRBD1
length: 17
size: NA
J: TRBJ1-2
DNA: TGTGCCAGCAGCCAAAAAGTTAGGCGGACAGGGGGCTATGGCTACACCTTC
CDR3: CASSQKVRRTGGYGYTF

V: TRBV2
D: TRBD1
length: 13
size: few
J: TRBJ1-2
DNA: TGTGCCAGTTACCCGGGACAGGGGAAGGGCTACACCTTC
CDR3: CASYPGQGKGYTF

V: TRBV7-5
D: NA
length: 16
size: NA
J: TRBJ2-2
DNA: TGTGCCAGAAGCTTAGAAGGAGAAAGCGACACCGGGGAGCTGTTTTTT
CDR3: CARSLEGESDTGELFF

V: TRBV9
D: TRBD2
length: 17
size: NA
J: TRBJ2-3
DNA: TGTGCCAGCAGCGTAGAGCCGACTAGCGGGAGAACAGATACGCAGTATTTT
CDR3: CASSVEPTSGRTDTQYF

V: TRBV7-9
D: TRBD1
length: 12
size: NA
J: TRBJ1-1
DNA: TGTGCCAGCAGCTTAGAGGACAGGAAAGCTTTCTTT
CDR3: CASSLEDRKAFF

V: TRBV27
D: TRBD1
length: 13
size: NA
J: TRBJ2-3
DNA: TGTGCCAGCAGCGGACAGGGCCTTAATACGCAGTATTTT
CDR3: CASSGQGLNTQYF

V: TRBV18
D: TRBD2
length: 14
size: NA
J: TRBJ2-7
DNA: TGTGCCAGCTCACCACCGAGCGGGAGCTACGAGCAGTACTTC
CDR3: CASSPPSGSYEQYF

V: TRBV24-1
D: NA
length: 13
size: NA
J: TRBJ2-2
DNA: TGTGCCACCAGTGATCCAGGGGGGCTTGAGCTGTTTTTT
CDR3: CATSDPGGLELFF

V: TRBV11-1
D: NA
length: 12
size: NA
J: TRBJ1-1
DNA: TGTGCCAGCAGCCACGGGGTCAGGGAAGCTTTCTTT
CDR3: CASSHGVREAFF

V: TRBV7-9
D: TRBD2
length: 14
size: NA
J: TRBJ2-7
DNA: TGTGCCAGCAGTCCTAGCGGGGCCAACTACGAGCAGTACTTC
CDR3: CASSPSGANYEQYF

V: TRBV30
D: TRBD1
length: 17
size: NA
J: TRBJ2-2
DNA: TGTGCCTGGAGGGACAGGAGATCCCGACCAGACACCGGGGAGCTGTTTTTT
CDR3: CAWRDRRSRPDTGELFF

V: TRBV28
D: NA
length: 15
size: NA
J: TRBJ2-7
DNA: TGTGCCAGCATCGGGCAGGGTCTGTCCTTCTACGAGCAGTACTTC
CDR3: CASIGQGLSFYEQYF

V: TRBV10-3
D: NA
length: 16
size: NA
J: TRBJ1-2
DNA: TGTGCCACCAGCTCCCCCGGGCAGGGTTCGGTCTATGGCTACACCTTC
CDR3: CATSSPGQGSVYGYTF

V: TRBV6-5
D: NA
length: 15
size: NA
J: TRBJ1-5
DNA: TGTGCCAGCATACGGGCTTCGGGGGTGAGTCAGCCCCAGCATTTT
CDR3: CASIRASGVSQPQHF

V: TRBV10-2
D: TRBD1
length: 14
size: NA
J: TRBJ1-4
DNA: TGCGCCAGCGGCACCGGGACAGGGGTCGAAAAACTGTTTTTT
CDR3: CASGTGTGVEKLFF

V: TRBV28
D: NA
length: 13
size: NA
J: TRBJ2-4
DNA: TGTGCCAGCAGCGACAGGTCAAAAAACATTCAGTACTTC
CDR3: CASSDRSKNIQYF

V: TRBV28
D: NA
length: 14
size: few
J: TRBJ1-6
DNA: TGTGCCAGCTACCCAGGGGCGGTAAATTCACCCCTCCACTTT
CDR3: CASYPGAVNSPLHF

V: TRBV29-1
D: NA
length: 16
size: NA
J: TRBJ2-5
DNA: TGCAGCGTTGAATTAGTAGTTACTCCCGGGGAAGAGACCCAGTACTTC
CDR3: CSVELVVTPGEETQYF

V: TRBV7-9
D: NA
length: 14
size: NA
J: TRBJ2-1
DNA: TGTGCCAGCAGCTTATTTATACAGGCACATGAGCAGTTCTTC
CDR3: CASSLFIQAHEQFF

V: TRBV7-9
D: TRBD2
length: 16
size: NA
J: TRBJ2-2
DNA: TGTGCCAGCAGCTCCCAAGCGGGAGCGAGCACCGGGGAGCTGTTTTTT
CDR3: CASSSQAGASTGELFF

V: TRBV30
D: NA
length: 17
size: NA
J: TRBJ1-3
DNA: TGTGCCTGGAGTCCCGGCAGGGGCGTTAGCTCTGGAAACACCATATATTTT
CDR3: CAWSPGRGVSSGNTIYF

V: TRBV20-1
D: TRBD1
length: 15
size: NA
J: TRBJ2-2
DNA: TGCAGTGCTAGTGCCGGGACAGCGAACACCGGGGAGCTGTTTTTT
CDR3: CSASAGTANTGELFF

V: TRBV7-8
D: NA
length: 15
size: few
J: TRBJ2-2
DNA: TGTGCCAGCAGTCTAAATCCTACCAACACCGGGGAGCTGTTTTTT
CDR3: CASSLNPTNTGELFF

V: TRBV5-1
D: NA
length: 13
size: NA
J: TRBJ2-1
DNA: TGCGCCAGCAGCTTGGGTCCCTCCAATGAGCAGTTCTTC
CDR3: CASSLGPSNEQFF

V: TRBV5-6
D: NA
length: 16
size: NA
J: TRBJ1-5
DNA: TGTGCCAGCAGCTTGGCCCGGAAACGGGGGAATCAGCCCCAGCATTTT
CDR3: CASSLARKRGNQPQHF

V: TRBV5-5
D: TRBD1
length: 14
size: NA
J: TRBJ1-5
DNA: TGTGCCAGCAGCTCCACAGGGGGCAATCAGCCCCAGCATTTT
CDR3: CASSSTGGNQPQHF

V: TRBV5-7
D: NA
length: 14
size: NA
J: TRBJ2-5
DNA: TGTGCCAGCAGCCTACGACGCCAGGAAGAGACCCAGTACTTC
CDR3: CASSLRRQEETQYF

V: TRBV28
D: TRBD1
length: 13
size: NA
J: TRBJ2-7
DNA: TGTGCCAGCAGCCTGACAGGGGGCAACGAGCAGTACTTC
CDR3: CASSLTGGNEQYF